The rows below give T cell receptor beta chains drawn from one sample of a study of human T cells and chemical hapten exposure. MiXCR, run by TCRdb on the RACE reads, gives a single entry per CDR3 protein. The data show over 55,000 distinct CDR3 sequences, about an eighth seen once. The specimen comprised whole blood, sampled in connection with sensitization to the hapten diphenylcyclopropenone (DPC). Receptors originate from a man aged 25 to 40 with alopecia areata. Some clones in this sample may be carry-over from other donors' samples. The CDR3 runs from the conserved cysteine through the conserved F or W. Each record gives: J gene, V gene, CDR3 protein.

j_gene: TRBJ1-1; v_gene: TRBV9; CDR3aa: CASSALGQTNTEAFF
j_gene: TRBJ1-1; v_gene: TRBV12-3/TRBV12-4; CDR3aa: CASSVDRAGTEAFF
j_gene: TRBJ1-3; v_gene: TRBV5-6; CDR3aa: CASTTVDRVKGNTIYF
j_gene: TRBJ1-5; v_gene: TRBV6-6; CDR3aa: CASSYPIGGSRNQPQHF
j_gene: TRBJ2-3; v_gene: TRBV7-2; CDR3aa: CASSLDRISGALTDTQYF
j_gene: TRBJ1-6; v_gene: TRBV12-3/TRBV12-4; CDR3aa: CASSKSGTGPNSPLHF
j_gene: TRBJ2-1; v_gene: TRBV11-2; CDR3aa: CAGSGPYNEQFF
j_gene: TRBJ2-7; v_gene: TRBV6-5; CDR3aa: CASTTGTGTGGYEQYF
j_gene: TRBJ2-3; v_gene: TRBV4-1; CDR3aa: CASSQNLRSTDTQYF
j_gene: TRBJ2-7; v_gene: TRBV20-1; CDR3aa: CSARAGYYEQYF
j_gene: TRBJ1-2; v_gene: TRBV3-1; CDR3aa: CASSPQGGLGTYGYTF
j_gene: TRBJ1-1; v_gene: TRBV5-1; CDR3aa: CASSKGRWDTEAFF
j_gene: TRBJ2-5; v_gene: TRBV11-2; CDR3aa: CASSLGQAQYF
j_gene: TRBJ2-3; v_gene: TRBV4-2; CDR3aa: CASSQTGRADTQYF
j_gene: TRBJ1-1; v_gene: TRBV5-1; CDR3aa: CASSRTGVDTEAFF
j_gene: TRBJ2-7; v_gene: TRBV18; CDR3aa: CASSPQGTYYEQYF
j_gene: TRBJ2-7; v_gene: TRBV3-1; CDR3aa: CASSQGTSGGFSYEQYF
j_gene: TRBJ1-5; v_gene: TRBV9; CDR3aa: CASSVGGAHQPQHF
j_gene: TRBJ2-3; v_gene: TRBV9; CDR3aa: CASSVGQGVAFTDTQYF
j_gene: TRBJ1-2; v_gene: TRBV7-2; CDR3aa: CASSTANYGYTF
j_gene: TRBJ2-6; v_gene: TRBV28; CDR3aa: CASSLEGRRGVLTF
j_gene: TRBJ1-2; v_gene: TRBV28; CDR3aa: CASWDRNYGYTF
j_gene: TRBJ2-5; v_gene: TRBV28; CDR3aa: CASSSLRTGAETQYF
j_gene: TRBJ1-1; v_gene: TRBV12-3/TRBV12-4; CDR3aa: CASSLGSLNTEAFF
j_gene: TRBJ1-6; v_gene: TRBV20-1; CDR3aa: CSVASRAINSPLHF
j_gene: TRBJ2-1; v_gene: TRBV20-1; CDR3aa: CSAASGGGGEQFF
j_gene: TRBJ2-1; v_gene: TRBV6-2/TRBV6-3; CDR3aa: CASSYSAPPGQFF
j_gene: TRBJ2-7; v_gene: TRBV7-3; CDR3aa: CASSSNRENEQYF
j_gene: TRBJ1-5; v_gene: TRBV5-1; CDR3aa: CASSPDEGSGNQPQHF
j_gene: TRBJ1-2; v_gene: TRBV28; CDR3aa: CASRSGTGSNYGYTF
j_gene: TRBJ1-4; v_gene: TRBV20-1; CDR3aa: CSALPRTGNEKLFF
j_gene: TRBJ2-7; v_gene: TRBV6-2/TRBV6-3; CDR3aa: CASNSGTYQYF
j_gene: TRBJ2-3; v_gene: TRBV6-4; CDR3aa: CASSDGQGADTQYF
j_gene: TRBJ1-6; v_gene: TRBV9; CDR3aa: CASSVGPLQYGRNSPLHF
j_gene: TRBJ2-1; v_gene: TRBV11-2; CDR3aa: CASSSSGAPTYNEQFF
j_gene: TRBJ1-5; v_gene: TRBV27; CDR3aa: CASSKRQGNQPQHF
j_gene: TRBJ2-7; v_gene: TRBV6-2/TRBV6-3; CDR3aa: CASSLIDEQYF
j_gene: TRBJ2-3; v_gene: TRBV11-2; CDR3aa: CASSFGLAGGWTDTQYF
j_gene: TRBJ1-5; v_gene: TRBV10-3; CDR3aa: CAISEATGGRQPQHF
j_gene: TRBJ2-3; v_gene: TRBV7-6; CDR3aa: CASSLNELAGGGDTQYF
j_gene: TRBJ1-1; v_gene: TRBV11-2; CDR3aa: CASSSSPKGWGRGTEAFF
j_gene: TRBJ2-7; v_gene: TRBV10-3; CDR3aa: CAISPRDSSYEQYF
j_gene: TRBJ1-5; v_gene: TRBV25-1; CDR3aa: CASSGDRAYSNQPQHF
j_gene: TRBJ2-1; v_gene: TRBV7-2; CDR3aa: CASSLQGIFYNEQFF
j_gene: TRBJ2-1; v_gene: TRBV12-3/TRBV12-4; CDR3aa: CASRELYNEQFF
j_gene: TRBJ2-1; v_gene: TRBV9; CDR3aa: CASSGRDNEQFF